This T cell receptor (beta chain) emerged from a study of T cells after yellow fever vaccination. The CDR3 totals 15 residues. V was cut by 6 bases and J by 2 bases, with 14 bases left in between. This clonotype was picked up a small number of times. Its matching antigen is unknown. TCRdb re-called the 5' RACE reads through MiXCR, storing one row per CDR3 protein. The top ten hold roughly 0.73% of the sample, which has fewer than 150,000 distinct CDR3 sequences, 7.7% seen once. Study-level findings and limits: There was a possibility that FACS-sorted repertoires contained abundant clonotypes contaminating from the bulk population. Clonotype sharing between CD4 and CD8 compartments was small.

The receptor comes from a man aged 25 to 40 who received the YFV17D yellow fever vaccine. The chain links TRBV12-3 or TRBV12-4 to TRBJ1-3; possible D gene TRBD1, 6 bases. The sample in question was CD4+ T cells sorted from PBMCs, obtained 5 days after the yellow fever booster vaccination. CDR3 DNA: TGTGCCAGCAGCTATCTACAGGGAGCTGGAAACACCATATATTTT. Its translation: CASSYLQGAGNTIYF.